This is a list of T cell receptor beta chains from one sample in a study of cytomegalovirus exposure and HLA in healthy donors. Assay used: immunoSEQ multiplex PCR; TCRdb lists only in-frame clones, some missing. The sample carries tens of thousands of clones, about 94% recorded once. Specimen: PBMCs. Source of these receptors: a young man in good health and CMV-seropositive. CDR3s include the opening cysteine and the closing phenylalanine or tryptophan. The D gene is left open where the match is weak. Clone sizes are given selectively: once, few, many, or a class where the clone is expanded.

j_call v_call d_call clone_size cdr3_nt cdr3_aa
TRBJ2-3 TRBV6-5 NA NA TGTGCCAGCAGGCGGGACGTCACAGATACGCAGTATTTT CASRRDVTDTQYF
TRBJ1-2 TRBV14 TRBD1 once TGTGCCAGCAGTTACAGGGGGAGTCGGTCTGACTACACCTTC CASSYRGSRSDYTF
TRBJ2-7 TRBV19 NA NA TGTGCCAGTAGTATAGCAGCAGGGGTCGAGCAGTACTTC CASSIAAGVEQYF
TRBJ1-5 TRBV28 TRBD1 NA TGTGCCAGCAGTTTACCCAATTCTAACAGGGGAAATCAGCCCCAGCATTTT CASSLPNSNRGNQPQHF
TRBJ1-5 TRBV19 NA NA TGTGCCAGTACCCCCCTCGCGGGTTCGGGCAATCAGCCCCAGCATTTT CASTPLAGSGNQPQHF
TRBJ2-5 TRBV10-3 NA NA TGTGCCATCAGTGAGCTCCAAGAGACCCAGTACTTC CAISELQETQYF
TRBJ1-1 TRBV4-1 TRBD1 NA TGCGCCAGCAGCCAAGGGCGTCTAGGGACAGGGGATACTGAAGCTTTCTTT CASSQGRLGTGDTEAFF
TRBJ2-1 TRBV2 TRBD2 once TGTGCCAGCAGTTTGGTTGCCTTGGGCGGGAGGAGTTCGGGTGAGCAGTTCTTC CASSLVALGGRSSGEQFF
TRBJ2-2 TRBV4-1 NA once TGCGCCAGCAGCCAATTGGCAGCAGCGCCGGGGGAGCTGTTTTTT CASSQLAAAPGELFF
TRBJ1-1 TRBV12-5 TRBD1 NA TGTGCTAGTGGCGTTGGACAGGGTCGGGCTTTCTTT CASGVGQGRAFF
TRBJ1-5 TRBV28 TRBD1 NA TGTGCCAGCAGTTTTAGACAGGGGGCAAGCAATCAGCCCCAGCATTTT CASSFRQGASNQPQHF
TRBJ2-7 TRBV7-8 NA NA TGTGCCAGCAGCTTAGGTCCCCGCGAGCAGTACTTC CASSLGPREQYF
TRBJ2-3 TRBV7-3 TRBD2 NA TGTGCCAGCAGCCAAGTCACTAGCGGGGGATCCACAGATACGCAGTATTTT CASSQVTSGGSTDTQYF
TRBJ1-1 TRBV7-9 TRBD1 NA TGTGCCAGCAGCCAAAGTGTAGGACAGGGGGCTGAAGCTTTCTTT CASSQSVGQGAEAFF
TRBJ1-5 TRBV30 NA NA TGTGCCTGGAGTTACAGGGTAGGCGGCAATCAGCCCCAGCATTTT CAWSYRVGGNQPQHF
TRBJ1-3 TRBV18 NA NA TGTGCCAGCTCCTCTTCTCAGGCGTCTGGAAACACCATATATTTT CASSSSQASGNTIYF
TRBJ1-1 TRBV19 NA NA TGTGCCAGTAGTATAGGAGCCAACACTGAAGCTTTCTTT CASSIGANTEAFF
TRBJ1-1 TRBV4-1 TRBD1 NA TGCGCCAGCAGCGCCCCGGCGGCAGGGGGGACTGAAGCTTTCTTT CASSAPAAGGTEAFF
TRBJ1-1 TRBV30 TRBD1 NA TGTGCCTGGAGTTCTTGGGGACAGTACACTGAAGCTTTCTTT CAWSSWGQYTEAFF
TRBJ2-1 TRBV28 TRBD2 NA TGTGCCAGCAGCCGACTAGCGGTCCGGGACAATGAGCAGTTCTTC CASSRLAVRDNEQFF
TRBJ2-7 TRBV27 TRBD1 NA TGTGCCAGCAGTTTGGGTTGGGGAGACAGGGTGGACGAGCAGTACTTC CASSLGWGDRVDEQYF
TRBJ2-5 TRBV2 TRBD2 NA TGTGCCAGCAGGGGGACTAGCGGGGCATGGGAGACCCAGTACTTC CASRGTSGAWETQYF
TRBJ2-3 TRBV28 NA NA TGTGCCAGCAGTTTATACCCACACAGGGACCCTAGCACAGATACGCAGTATTTT CASSLYPHRDPSTDTQYF
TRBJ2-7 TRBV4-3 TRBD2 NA TGCGCCAGCAGCCCAGAGGGAGGGTCGAGCGAGCAGTACTTC CASSPEGGSSEQYF
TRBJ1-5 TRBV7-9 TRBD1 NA TGTGCCAGCAGCGGGGACAGGGGCAGGCAGCCCCAGCATTTT CASSGDRGRQPQHF
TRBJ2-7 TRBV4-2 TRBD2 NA TGTGCCAGCAGCCAAGACGTACTAGCGGGGGAGCAGTACTTC CASSQDVLAGEQYF
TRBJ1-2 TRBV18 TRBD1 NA TGTGCCAGCTCATCGGGACAGGATTATGGCTACACCTTC CASSSGQDYGYTF
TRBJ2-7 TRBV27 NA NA TGTGCCAGCAGACAGGGCTGGGAGCAGTACTTC CASRQGWEQYF
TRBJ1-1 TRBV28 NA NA TGTGCCAGCAGTTTAATGGGGGCGTCACAAGCTTTCTTT CASSLMGASQAFF
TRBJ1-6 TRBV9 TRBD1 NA TGTGCCAGCAGCGTAGCCCATGGACAGGGGATTTCACCCCTCCACTTT CASSVAHGQGISPLHF
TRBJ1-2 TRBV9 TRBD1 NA TGTGCCAGCAGCGCGACAGGGCTTTTGGGCGGCTACACCTTC CASSATGLLGGYTF
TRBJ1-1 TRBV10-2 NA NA TGCGCCAGCAGTGAGTCGGGAGTGAACACTGAAGCTTTCTTT CASSESGVNTEAFF
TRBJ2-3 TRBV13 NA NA TGTGCCAGCAGCTTACCCCGGGGAACTAGCACAGATACGCAGTATTTT CASSLPRGTSTDTQYF
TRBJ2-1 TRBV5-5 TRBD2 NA TGTGCCAGCAGCTTTTCGACTAGCGGGAGACCGTCCTCGGACAATGAGCAGTTCTTC CASSFSTSGRPSSDNEQFF
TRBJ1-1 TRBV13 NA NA TGTGCCAGCAGCTTAGATAAGGAGGACACTGAAGCTTTCTTT CASSLDKEDTEAFF
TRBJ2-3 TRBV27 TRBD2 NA TGTGCCAGCAGTTTATCTAGGCGGGAGCTGGCAGATACGCAGTATTTT CASSLSRRELADTQYF
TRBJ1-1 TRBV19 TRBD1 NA TGTGCCAGTAGTATAGACCCAGGGGGCACTGAAGCTTTCTTT CASSIDPGGTEAFF
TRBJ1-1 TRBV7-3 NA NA TGTGCCAGCAGCTTAACCCCCAATACTGAAGCTTTCTTT CASSLTPNTEAFF
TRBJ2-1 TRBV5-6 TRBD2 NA TGTGCCAGCAGCTTGCGCCACCTAGCGGGTTGGGATGAGCAGTTCTTC CASSLRHLAGWDEQFF
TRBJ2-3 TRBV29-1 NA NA TGCAGCGTTGACAACACAGATACGCAGTATTTT CSVDNTDTQYF
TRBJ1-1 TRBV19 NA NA TGTGCCAGTAGTACCACGGATAGGGGTCTGGGGAAAGCTTTCTTT CASSTTDRGLGKAFF
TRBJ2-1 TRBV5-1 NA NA TGCGCCAGCAGCTTGGATCCAGGGGTGAATGAGCAGTTCTTC CASSLDPGVNEQFF
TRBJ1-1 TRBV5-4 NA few TGTGCCAGCAGCTTGGGGCAAGGAGGGACTGAAGCTTTCTTT CASSLGQGGTEAFF
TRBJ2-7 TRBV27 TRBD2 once TGTGCCAGCAAACTCAACGGGGGGTCGGGGGATTACGAGCAGTACTTC CASKLNGGSGDYEQYF
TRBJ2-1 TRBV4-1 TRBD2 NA TGCGCCAGCAGCCAAGACGGGCTAGCGGGAGTGTACAATGAGCAGTTCTTC CASSQDGLAGVYNEQFF
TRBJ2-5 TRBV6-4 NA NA TGTGCCAGCAGTCGGGACACGGGAGAGACCCAGTACTTC CASSRDTGETQYF
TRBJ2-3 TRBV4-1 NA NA TGCGCCAGCAGCCAAGATACGGCAGACTCTACAGATACGCAGTATTTT CASSQDTADSTDTQYF
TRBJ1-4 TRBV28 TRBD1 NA TGTGCCAGCAGTTTGGGGTGGGGACAGGAGAATGAAAAACTGTTTTTT CASSLGWGQENEKLFF
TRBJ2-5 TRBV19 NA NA TGTGCCAGTAGTATTAGCGCCACCCGAGAGACCCAGTACTTC CASSISATRETQYF
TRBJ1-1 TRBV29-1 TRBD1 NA TGCAGCGTTCCGACAGGGGGAGAGACTGAAGCTTTCTTT CSVPTGGETEAFF
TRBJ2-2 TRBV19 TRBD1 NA TGTGCCAGTAGTATCCGAAAACAGGGGTACACCGGGGAGCTGTTTTTT CASSIRKQGYTGELFF
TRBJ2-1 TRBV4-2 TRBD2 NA TGTGCCAGCAGCCATGAAGCGGGGGGCGGGTACAATGAGCAGTTCTTC CASSHEAGGGYNEQFF
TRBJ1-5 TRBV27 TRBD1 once TGTGCCAGCAGTTCCCTGCCCGGGACAGGGAGTAGCAATCAGCCCCAGCATTTT CASSSLPGTGSSNQPQHF
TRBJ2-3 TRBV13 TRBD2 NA TGTGCCAGCAGCCAAATGAGGAGACTAGCGGGGGACACAGATACGCAGTATTTT CASSQMRRLAGDTDTQYF
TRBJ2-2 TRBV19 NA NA TGTGCCAGTAGTACGGCAGGGCCCGGGGAGCTGTTTTTT CASSTAGPGELFF
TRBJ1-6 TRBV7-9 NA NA TGTGCCAGCAGCCCCTCGGGGAGGTTGTCACCCCTCCACTTT CASSPSGRLSPLHF
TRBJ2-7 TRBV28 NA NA TGTGCCAGCAGTTTTATGTACGAGCAGTACTTC CASSFMYEQYF
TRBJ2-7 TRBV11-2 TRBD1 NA TGTGCCAGCAGCTTACGGGACAGATCCTACGAGCAGTACTTC CASSLRDRSYEQYF
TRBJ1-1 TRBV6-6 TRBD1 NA TGTGCCAGCAGTTACCCGGGACAGGGTATGAACACTGAAGCTTTCTTT CASSYPGQGMNTEAFF